The 8 T cell receptor beta chains given below trace back to one sample, sequenced in a study of blood T cell repertoires in COVID-19. Repertoires were generated with immunoSEQ multiplex PCR, while TCRdb's copy carries only in-frame clones and drops some. The data hold about 310,000 clones, with about 90% observed a single time. Sequencing was performed on peripheral blood. The origin of the receptors is a woman aged 50 to 65 who had recovered from COVID-19.

In its sample, this clone was seen a few times. The V and J genes are TRBV6-5 and TRBJ2-1; TRBD1 aligns across 9 bases. The junction had 11 bases not matched to a gene; V was cut back by 3 bases and J by 8 bases. CDR1 and CDR2 from the germline V gene are MNHEY and SVGAGI. The length of the CDR3 is 16 residues. This chain's CDR3 is CASSYDPGQGIDEQFF. The CDR3 DNA sequence: TGTGCCAGCAGTTATGACCCGGGACAGGGAATTGATGAGCAGTTCTTC.

The chain carries TRBV7-2 and TRBJ2-7; 14 bases line up with TRBD2. CDR3 length: 19 residues. The V and J ends lost 4 bases and 5 bases, in that order; junction bases with no gene match: 16. Per germline, CDR1 SGHTA and CDR2 FQGNSA. CDR3 sequence: CASSSWTSGGPPPLDEQYF. DNA of the CDR3: TGTGCCAGCAGCTCCTGGACTAGCGGGGGGCCCCCTCCCCTTGACGAGCAGTACTTC. The whole variable domain, remainder taken from reference TRBV7-2 and TRBJ2-7, is GAGVSQSPSNKVTEKGKDVELRCDPISGHTALYWYRQSLGQGLEFLIYFQGNSAPDKSGLPSDRFSAERTGGSVSTLTIQRTQQEDSAVYLCASSSWTSGGPPPLDEQYFGPGTRLTVT.

The chain is built from TRBV7-2 and TRBJ2-1, with D perhaps TRBD2 (6 bases). CDR3 length: 18 residues. Trimming pared 2 bases from V and 5 bases from J, leaving 22 bases between. Germline V CDR1 and CDR2: SGHTA, FQGNSA. The CDR3 sequence: CASSLRSLGGVSNNEQFF. CDR3 coding DNA: TGTGCCAGCAGCTTAAGGAGTTTGGGCGGGGTGTCTAACAATGAGCAGTTCTTC.

V usage is TRBV7-9 and J usage is TRBJ2-2; D is ambiguous. Germline loops: CDR1 SEHNR, CDR2 FQNEAQ (reference sequence). V lost 4 bases and J lost 4, with 7 bases in between. The length of the CDR3 is 13 residues. The CDR3 reads CASSSSSTGELFF. The CDR3 DNA follows: TGTGCCAGCAGCTCCTCCTCCACCGGGGAGCTGTTTTTT.

The chain recombines TRBV28 with TRBJ1-2; TRBD1 matches at 7 bases. With V trimmed by 6 bases and J by 3 bases, 7 bases remained unmatched. CDR1 is MDHEN and CDR2 is SYDVKM in the germline V gene. The CDR3 is 14 amino acids. This CDR3 reads CASSLQGTDYGYTF. The CDR3, as DNA: TGTGCCAGCAGCTTACAGGGGACCGACTATGGCTACACCTTC.

This clone occurred once. This chain uses TRBV11-2 with TRBJ2-1; 12 bases agree with TRBD2. Germline-derived CDR1 and CDR2 are SGHAT and FQNNGV. This CDR3 has 15 amino acids. Germline trimming cut 7 bases from V and 5 bases from J; bases unmatched to any gene: 6. The CDR3 DNA is TGTGCCAGCAAGCTACGGACTAGCGGGGACAATGAGCAGTTCTTC. Its protein product is CASKLRTSGDNEQFF.

The gene calls are TRBV6-6 and TRBJ2-7; D is possibly TRBD2 (6 bases). Per the germline V gene, CDR1 is MNHNY and CDR2 is SVGAGI (reference sequence). Trimming cost V 7 bases and J 0 bases, with 19 bases left between them. The CDR3 is 16 residues long. The CDR3: CASTLSEQGGSYEQYF. CDR3 nucleotides: TGTGCCAGCACCCTTTCCGAGCAGGGAGGCTCCTACGAGCAGTACTTC.

The J gene is TRBJ2-7, the V gene TRBV20-1; the D gene is possibly TRBD1 (6 bases). This CDR3 is 16 amino acids long. V was pared by 3 bases and J by 0 bases, with 18 bases between. From germline, CDR1 is DFQATT and CDR2 SNEGSKA (reference sequence). CDR3 in amino acids: CSASGPVAGASYEQYF. The CDR3 DNA reads as TGCAGTGCTAGTGGTCCGGTAGCAGGGGCCTCCTACGAGCAGTACTTC.